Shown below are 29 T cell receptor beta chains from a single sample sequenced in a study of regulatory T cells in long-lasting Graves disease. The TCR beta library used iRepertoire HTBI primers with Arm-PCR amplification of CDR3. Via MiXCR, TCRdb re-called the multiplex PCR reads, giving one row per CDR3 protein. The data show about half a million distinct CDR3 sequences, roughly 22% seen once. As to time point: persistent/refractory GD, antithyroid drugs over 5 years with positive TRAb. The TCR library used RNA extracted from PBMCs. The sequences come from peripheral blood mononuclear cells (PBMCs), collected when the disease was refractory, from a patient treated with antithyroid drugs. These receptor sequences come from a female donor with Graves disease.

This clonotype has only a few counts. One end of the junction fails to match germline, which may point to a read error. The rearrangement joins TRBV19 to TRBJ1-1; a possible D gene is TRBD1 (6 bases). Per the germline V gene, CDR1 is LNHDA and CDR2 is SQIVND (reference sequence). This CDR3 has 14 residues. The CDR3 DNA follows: TGTGCCAGTAGTACGGGCGGGGGGGCCACTAAAGCTTTCTTT. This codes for CASSTGGGATKAFF.

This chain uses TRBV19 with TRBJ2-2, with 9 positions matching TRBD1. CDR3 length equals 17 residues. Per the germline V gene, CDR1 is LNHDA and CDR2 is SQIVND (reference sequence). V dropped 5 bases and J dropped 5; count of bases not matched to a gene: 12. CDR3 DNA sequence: TGTGCCAGTAGTCTACAGCCCCGGGACAGGGTAACCGGGGAGCTGTTTTTT. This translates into CASSLQPRDRVTGELFF.

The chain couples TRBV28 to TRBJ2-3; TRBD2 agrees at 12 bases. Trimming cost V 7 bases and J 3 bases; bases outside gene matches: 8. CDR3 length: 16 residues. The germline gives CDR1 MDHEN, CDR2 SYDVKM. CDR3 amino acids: CASTATSGSYTDTQYF. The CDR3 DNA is TGTGCCAGCACCGCGACTAGCGGGAGCTATACAGATACGCAGTATTTT.

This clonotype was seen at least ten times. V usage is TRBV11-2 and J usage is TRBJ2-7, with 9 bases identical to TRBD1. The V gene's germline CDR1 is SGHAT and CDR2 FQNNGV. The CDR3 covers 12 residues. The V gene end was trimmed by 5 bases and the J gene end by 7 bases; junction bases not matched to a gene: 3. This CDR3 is CASSGTGFEQYF. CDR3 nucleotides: TGTGCCAGCAGCGGGACAGGGTTTGAGCAGTACTTC.

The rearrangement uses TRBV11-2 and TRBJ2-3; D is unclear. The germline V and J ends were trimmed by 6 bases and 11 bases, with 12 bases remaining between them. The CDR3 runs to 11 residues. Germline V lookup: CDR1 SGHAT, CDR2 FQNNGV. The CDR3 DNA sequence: TGTGCCAGCAGGGATCTTAAAGGGCAGTATTTT. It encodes CASRDLKGQYF.

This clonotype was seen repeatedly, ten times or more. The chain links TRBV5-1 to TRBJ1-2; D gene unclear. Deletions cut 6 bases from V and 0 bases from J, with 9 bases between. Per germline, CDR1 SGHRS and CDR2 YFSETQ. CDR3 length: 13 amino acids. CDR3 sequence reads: CASTRGSNYGYTF. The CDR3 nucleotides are TGCGCCAGCACCCGAGGATCTAACTATGGCTACACCTTC.

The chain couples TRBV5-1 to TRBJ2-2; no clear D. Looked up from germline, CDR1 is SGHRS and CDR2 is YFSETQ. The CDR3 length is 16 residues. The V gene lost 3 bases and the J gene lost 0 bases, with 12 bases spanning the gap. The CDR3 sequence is CASSSMGIPNTGELFF. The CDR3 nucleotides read TGCGCCAGCAGCTCGATGGGGATTCCGAACACCGGGGAGCTGTTTTTT. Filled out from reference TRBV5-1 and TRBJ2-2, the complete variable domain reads KAGVTQTPRYLIKTRGQQVTLSCSPISGHRSVSWYQQTPGQGLQFLFEYFSETQRNKGNFPGRFSGRQFSNSRSEMNVSTLELGDSALYLCASSSMGIPNTGELFFGEGSRLTVL.

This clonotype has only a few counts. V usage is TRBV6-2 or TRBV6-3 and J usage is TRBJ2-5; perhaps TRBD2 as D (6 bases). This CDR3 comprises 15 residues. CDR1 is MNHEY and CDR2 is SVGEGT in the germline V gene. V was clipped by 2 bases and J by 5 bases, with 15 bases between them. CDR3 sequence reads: CASSYPGLSRETQYF. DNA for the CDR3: TGTGCCAGCAGTTACCCGGGACTTAGCAGGGAGACCCAGTACTTC.

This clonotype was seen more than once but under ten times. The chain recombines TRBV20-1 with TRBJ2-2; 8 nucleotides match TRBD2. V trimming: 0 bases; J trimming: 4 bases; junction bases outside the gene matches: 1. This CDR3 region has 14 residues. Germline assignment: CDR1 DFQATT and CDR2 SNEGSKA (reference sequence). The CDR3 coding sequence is TGCAGTGCTAGAGAAACTAGCGGCACCGGGGAGCTGTTTTTT. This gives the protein CSARETSGTGELFF.

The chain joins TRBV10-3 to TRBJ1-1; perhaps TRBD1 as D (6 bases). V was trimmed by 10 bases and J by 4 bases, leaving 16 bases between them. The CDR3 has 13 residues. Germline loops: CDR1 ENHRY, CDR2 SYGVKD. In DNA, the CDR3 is TGTGCCACCATAGGACAGTCCTTCACTGAAGCTTTCTTT. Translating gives CATIGQSFTEAFF.

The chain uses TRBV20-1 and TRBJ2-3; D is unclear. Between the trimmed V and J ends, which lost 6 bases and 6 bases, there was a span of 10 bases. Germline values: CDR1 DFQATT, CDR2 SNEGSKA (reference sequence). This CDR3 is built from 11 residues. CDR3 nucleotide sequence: TGCAGTGCGAAGCCCGGGGATACGCAGTATTTT. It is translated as CSAKPGDTQYF.

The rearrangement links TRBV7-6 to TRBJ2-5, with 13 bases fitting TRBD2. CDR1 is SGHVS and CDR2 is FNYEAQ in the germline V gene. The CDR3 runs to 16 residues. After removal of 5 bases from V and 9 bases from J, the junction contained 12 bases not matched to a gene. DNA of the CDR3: TGTGCCAGCAGCCTAACAAGTACTAGCGGGGGGGCCCCCCAGTACTTC. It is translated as CASSLTSTSGGAPQYF.

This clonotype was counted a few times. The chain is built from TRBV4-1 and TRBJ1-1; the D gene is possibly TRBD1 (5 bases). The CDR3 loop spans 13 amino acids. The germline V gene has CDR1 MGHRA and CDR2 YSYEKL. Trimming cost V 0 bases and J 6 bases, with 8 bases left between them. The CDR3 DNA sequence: TGCGCCAGCAGCCAAGACAGGGTAGCTGAAGCTTTCTTT. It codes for CASSQDRVAEAFF.

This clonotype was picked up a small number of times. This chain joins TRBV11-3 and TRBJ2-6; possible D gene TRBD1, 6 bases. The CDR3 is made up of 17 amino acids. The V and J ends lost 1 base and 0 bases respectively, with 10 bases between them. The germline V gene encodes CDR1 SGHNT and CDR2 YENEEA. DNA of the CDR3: TGTGCCAGCAGCTTAGGGGACATAAGCTCTGGGGCCAACGTCCTGACTTTC. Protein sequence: CASSLGDISSGANVLTF.

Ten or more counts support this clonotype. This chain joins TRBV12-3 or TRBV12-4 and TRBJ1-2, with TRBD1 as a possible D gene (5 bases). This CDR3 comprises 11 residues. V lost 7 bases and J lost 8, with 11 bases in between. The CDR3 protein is CASNPGGGYTF. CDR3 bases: TGTGCCAGCAACCCCGGGGGAGGCTACACCTTC.

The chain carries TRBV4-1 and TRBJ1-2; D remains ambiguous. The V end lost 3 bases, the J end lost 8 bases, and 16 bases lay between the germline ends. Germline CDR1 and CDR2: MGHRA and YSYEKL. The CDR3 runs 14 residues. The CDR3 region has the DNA TGCGCCAGCAGCCATCCTCCAAAGTCCTCCGGCTACACCTTC. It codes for CASSHPPKSSGYTF.

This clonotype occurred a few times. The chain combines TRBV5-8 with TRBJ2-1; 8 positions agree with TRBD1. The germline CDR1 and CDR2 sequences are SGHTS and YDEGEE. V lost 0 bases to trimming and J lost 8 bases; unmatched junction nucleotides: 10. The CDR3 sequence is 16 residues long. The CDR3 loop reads CASSLAPGQGAHEQFF. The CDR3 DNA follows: TGTGCCAGCAGCTTGGCCCCGGGGCAGGGGGCGCATGAGCAGTTCTTC.

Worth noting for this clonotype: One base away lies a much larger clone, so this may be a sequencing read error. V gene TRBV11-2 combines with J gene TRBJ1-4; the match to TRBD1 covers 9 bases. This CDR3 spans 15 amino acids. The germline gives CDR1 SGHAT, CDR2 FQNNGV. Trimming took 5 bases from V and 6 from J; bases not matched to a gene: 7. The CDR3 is CASSTRQGVDEKLFF. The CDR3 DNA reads TGTGCCAGCAGCACCAGACAGGGGGTAGATGAAAAACTGTTTTTT.

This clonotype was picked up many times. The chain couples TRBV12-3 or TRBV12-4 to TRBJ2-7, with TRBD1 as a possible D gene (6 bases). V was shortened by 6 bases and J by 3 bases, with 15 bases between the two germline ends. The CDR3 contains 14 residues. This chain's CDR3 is CASRIRQVNYEQYF. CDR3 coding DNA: TGTGCCAGCAGAATTCGACAGGTGAACTACGAGCAGTACTTC.

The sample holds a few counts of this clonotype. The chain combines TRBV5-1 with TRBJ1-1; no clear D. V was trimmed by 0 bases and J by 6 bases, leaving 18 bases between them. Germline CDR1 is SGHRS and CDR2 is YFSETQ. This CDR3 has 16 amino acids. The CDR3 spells CASSLVSGRLGAEAFF. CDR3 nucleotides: TGCGCCAGCAGCTTGGTATCAGGCCGCCTCGGGGCTGAAGCTTTCTTT.

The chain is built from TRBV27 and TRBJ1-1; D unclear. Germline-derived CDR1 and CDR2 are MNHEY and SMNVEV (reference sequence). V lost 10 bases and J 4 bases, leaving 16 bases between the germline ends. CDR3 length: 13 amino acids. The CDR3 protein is CATASGRVTEAFF. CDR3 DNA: TGTGCCACGGCGTCCGGTCGGGTCACTGAAGCTTTCTTT.

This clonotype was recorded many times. CDR3 region: CASSTDRYTEAFF. Here the CDR3 DNA reads TGTGCCAGCAGCACCGACCGATACACTGAAGCTTTCTTT. The gene calls are TRBV7-3 and TRBJ1-1; D gene unclear. Germline CDR1 is SGHTA and CDR2 is FQGTGA. V lost 5 bases to trimming and J lost 3 bases, with 10 bases between them. There are 13 residues in the CDR3.

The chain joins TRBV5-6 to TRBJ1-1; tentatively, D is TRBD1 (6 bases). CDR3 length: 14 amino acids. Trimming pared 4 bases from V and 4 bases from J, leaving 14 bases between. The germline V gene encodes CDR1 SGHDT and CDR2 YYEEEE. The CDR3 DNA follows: TGTGCCAGCAGCATGACAGGTCTAGGCACTGAAGCTTTCTTT. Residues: CASSMTGLGTEAFF.

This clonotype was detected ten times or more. In nucleotides, the CDR3 is TGTGCCAGCATGTACCTGAACTATGGCTACACCTTC. This translates into CASMYLNYGYTF. The chain couples TRBV12-3 or TRBV12-4 to TRBJ1-2; D call uncertain. V lost 7 bases, J lost 2 bases, and 8 bases lay in between. The CDR3 has 12 amino acids.

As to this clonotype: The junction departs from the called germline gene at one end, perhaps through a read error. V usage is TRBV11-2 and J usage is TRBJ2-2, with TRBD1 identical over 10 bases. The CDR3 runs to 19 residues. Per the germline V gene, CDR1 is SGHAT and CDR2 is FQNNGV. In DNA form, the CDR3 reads TGTGCCAGCAGCCCACCGGGACAGGGGCCACGGTCCGGTAGCGCGGAGCGGTTTTTT. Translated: CASSPPGQGPRSGSAERFF. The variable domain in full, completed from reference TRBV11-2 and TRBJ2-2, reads EAGVAQSPRYKIIEKRQSVAFWCNPISGHATLYWYQQILGQGPKLLIQFQNNGVVDDSQLPKDRFSAERLKGVDSTLKIQPAKLEDSAVYLCASSPPGQGPRSGSAERFFGEGSRLTVL.

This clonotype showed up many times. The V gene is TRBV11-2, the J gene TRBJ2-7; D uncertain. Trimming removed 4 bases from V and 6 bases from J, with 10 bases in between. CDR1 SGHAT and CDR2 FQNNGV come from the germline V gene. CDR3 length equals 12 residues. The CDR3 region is CASSSDNSEQYF. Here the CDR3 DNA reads TGTGCCAGCAGCTCCGACAATTCCGAGCAGTACTTC.

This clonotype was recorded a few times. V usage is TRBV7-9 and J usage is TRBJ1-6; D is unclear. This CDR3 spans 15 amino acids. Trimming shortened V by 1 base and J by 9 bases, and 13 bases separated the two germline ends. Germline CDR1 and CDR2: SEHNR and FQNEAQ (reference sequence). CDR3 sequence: CASSLVRGPGSPLHF. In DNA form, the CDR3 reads TGTGCCAGCAGCTTAGTAAGAGGTCCTGGTTCACCCCTCCACTTT.

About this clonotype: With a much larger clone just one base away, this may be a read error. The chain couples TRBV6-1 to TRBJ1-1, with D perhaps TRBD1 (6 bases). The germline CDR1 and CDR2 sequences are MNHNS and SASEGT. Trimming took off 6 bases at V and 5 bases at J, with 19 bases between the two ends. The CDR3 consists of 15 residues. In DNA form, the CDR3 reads TGTGCCAGCAGACCTACCGGGGCAGGGGAAACTGAAGCTTTCTTT. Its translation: CASRPTGAGETEAFF.

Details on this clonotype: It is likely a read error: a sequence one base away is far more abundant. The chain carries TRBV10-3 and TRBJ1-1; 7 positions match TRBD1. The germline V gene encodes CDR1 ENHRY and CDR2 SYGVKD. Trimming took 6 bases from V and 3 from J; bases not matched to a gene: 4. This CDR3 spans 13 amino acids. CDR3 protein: CAISQGQYTEAFF. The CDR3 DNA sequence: TGTGCCATCAGCCAGGGACAGTACACTGAAGCTTTCTTT.